The 10 T cell receptor beta chains reported below all come from one sample, sequenced in a study of blood T cell repertoires in COVID-19 (dated by TCRdb to the early 2020s). The library relied on the immunoSEQ multiplex PCR assay. In TCRdb, the immuneACCESS table is reduced to in-frame sequences with V and J assigned. These tables do not hold every clone; where another copy was compared, an unresolved V gene accounts for under half, and the others remain unexplained. The sample contains about 460,000 clones, about 88% of them found a single time. Under 9.5% of the sample rests with the top ten. Sequencing was carried out using PBMCs or T cells enriched from blood (not recorded which). The source is a woman aged 60-75 years who had recovered from COVID-19.

V usage is TRBV6-5 and J usage is TRBJ1-6; 8 bases are a match to TRBD1. The CDR3 spans 14 residues. CDR1 and CDR2 (germline): MNHEY, SVGAGI. V lost 11 bases and J lost 5; bases outside the gene matches: 8. CDR3 nucleotides: TGTGCCTGCCACAGGGGGTCCCATAATTCACCCCTCCACTTT. Its translation is CACHRGSHNSPLHF.

V and J are TRBV2 and TRBJ2-3, with D perhaps matching TRBD1 (6 bases). The CDR3 has 16 residues. V dropped 3 bases and J dropped 3 bases, with 16 bases sitting between them. CDR1 SNHLY and CDR2 FYNNEI come from the germline V gene. As DNA, the CDR3 is TGTGCCAGCAGTGATAACAGGGCGGCCCCTACAGATACGCAGTATTTT. Its translation is CASSDNRAAPTDTQYF.

The chain employs TRBV10-3 and TRBJ1-2; 8 bases are a match to TRBD1. This CDR3 has 16 amino acids. V gave up 0 bases and J gave up 2 bases; unmatched junction bases: 5. In germline, CDR1 is ENHRY, CDR2 SYGVKD. The CDR3 is CAISESARQGNYGYTF. The CDR3 DNA follows: TGTGCCATCAGTGAGTCAGCTAGACAGGGGAACTATGGCTACACCTTC.

CDR3 residues: CASSYQGITLYGYTF. The CDR3 DNA reads TGTGCCAGCAGTTACCAGGGGATAACCCTCTATGGCTACACCTTC. This chain uses TRBV28 with TRBJ1-2; tentative D call: TRBD1 (6 bases). The CDR3 covers 15 residues. The ends were cut back, 4 bases at V and 4 bases at J, with 16 bases in the middle. Germline V lookup: CDR1 MDHEN, CDR2 SYDVKM.

This clone was seen a handful of times. The J gene is TRBJ2-7, the V gene TRBV7-9; no reliable D call. The V gene's germline CDR1 is SEHNR and CDR2 FQNEAQ (reference sequence). V lost 0 bases and J lost 2, with 8 bases in between. This CDR3 is 14 amino acids long. The CDR3 bases are TGTGCCAGCAGCTTAGCTTTCGGTCCCTACGAGCAGTACTTC. Translating it yields CASSLAFGPYEQYF. Full variable domain (outside the CDR3, taken from reference TRBV7-9 and TRBJ2-7): DTGVSQNPRHKITKRGQNVTFRCDPISEHNRLYWYRQTLGQGPEFLTYFQNEAQLEKSRLLSDRFSAERPKGSFSTLEIQRTEQGDSAMYLCASSLAFGPYEQYFGPGTRLTVT.

Written as DNA, the CDR3 is TGTGCCAGCAGCCCACTCCGGACAAACCCGAACTCTGGAAACACCATATATTTT. This codes for CASSPLRTNPNSGNTIYF. The V and J genes are TRBV3-1 (or the pseudogene TRBV3-2) and TRBJ1-3; tentative D call: TRBD1 (5 bases). Germline lookup yields CDR1 LGHDT and CDR2 YNNKEL (reference sequence). This CDR3 contains 18 residues. Trimming left V 4 bases short and J 0 bases short, with 19 bases between.

J is TRBJ1-5 and V is TRBV2, with D tentatively TRBD1 (5 bases). The CDR3 length is 15 residues. In germline, CDR1 is SNHLY, CDR2 FYNNEI. V shed 1 base and J shed 1 base, with 8 bases lying between them. CDR3 loop: CASSEGSGSNQPQHF. The CDR3 region has the DNA TGTGCCAGCAGTGAAGGATCAGGGAGCAATCAGCCCCAGCATTTT.

The V call is TRBV2, the J call TRBJ2-5; D call uncertain. The CDR3 is 12 amino acids. CDR1 is SNHLY, CDR2 FYNNEI, per germline. The germline V and J ends were trimmed by 6 bases and 3 bases, with 8 bases remaining between them. The CDR3 reads CASRLEKETQYF. The DNA of the CDR3 is TGTGCCAGCAGGCTTGAGAAAGAGACCCAGTACTTC.

This chain links TRBV6-4 with TRBJ2-7, with D maybe TRBD1 (6 bases). V was trimmed by 1 base and J by 2 bases, leaving 9 bases between them. The CDR3 covers 14 residues. Germline V lookup: CDR1 MRHNA, CDR2 SNTAGT. The CDR3 sequence is CASSDCAGAYEQYV. As DNA, the CDR3 is TGTGCCAGCAGTGACTGTGCAGGGGCCTACGAGCAGTACGTC.

The V gene is TRBV10-3, the J gene TRBJ1-6; 9 bases match TRBD1. Germline-derived CDR1 and CDR2 are ENHRY and SYGVKD. The V gene end was trimmed by 4 bases and the J gene end by 9 bases; junction bases not matched to a gene: 7. The CDR3 has 15 amino acids. CDR3 bases: TGTGCCATCAGTGGACAGGGGGATGTTAGTTCACCCCTCCACTTT. It specifies CAISGQGDVSSPLHF.